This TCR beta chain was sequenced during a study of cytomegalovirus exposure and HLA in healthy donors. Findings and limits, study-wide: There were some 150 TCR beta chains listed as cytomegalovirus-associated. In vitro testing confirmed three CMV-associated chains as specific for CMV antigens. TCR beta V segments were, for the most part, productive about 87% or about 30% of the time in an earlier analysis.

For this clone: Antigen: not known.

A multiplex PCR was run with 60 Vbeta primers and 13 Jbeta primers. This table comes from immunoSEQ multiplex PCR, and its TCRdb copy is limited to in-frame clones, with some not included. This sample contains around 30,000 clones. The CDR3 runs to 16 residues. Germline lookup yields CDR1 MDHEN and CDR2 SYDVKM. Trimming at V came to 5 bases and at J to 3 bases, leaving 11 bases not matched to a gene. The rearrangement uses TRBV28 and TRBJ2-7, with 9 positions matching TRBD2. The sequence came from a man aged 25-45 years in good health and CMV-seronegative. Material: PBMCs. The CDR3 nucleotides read TGTGCCAGCAGTGGATTAGCGGGAGTCTTTGGCTACGAGCAGTACTTC. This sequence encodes CASSGLAGVFGYEQYF.